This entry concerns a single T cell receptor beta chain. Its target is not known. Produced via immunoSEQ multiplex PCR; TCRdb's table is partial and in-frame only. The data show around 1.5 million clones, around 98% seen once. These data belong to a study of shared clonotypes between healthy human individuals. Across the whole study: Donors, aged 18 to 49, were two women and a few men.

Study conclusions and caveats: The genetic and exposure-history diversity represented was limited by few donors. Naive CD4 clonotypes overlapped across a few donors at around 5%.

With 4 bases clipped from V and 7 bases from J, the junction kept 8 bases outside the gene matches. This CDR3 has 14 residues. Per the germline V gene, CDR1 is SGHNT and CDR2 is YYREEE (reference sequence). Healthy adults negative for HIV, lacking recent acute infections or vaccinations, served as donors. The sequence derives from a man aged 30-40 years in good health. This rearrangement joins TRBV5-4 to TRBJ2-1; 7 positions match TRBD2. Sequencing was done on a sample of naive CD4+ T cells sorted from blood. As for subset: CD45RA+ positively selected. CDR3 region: CASSLGGGQNEQFF. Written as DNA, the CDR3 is TGTGCCAGCAGCCTGGGGGGAGGGCAAAATGAGCAGTTCTTC. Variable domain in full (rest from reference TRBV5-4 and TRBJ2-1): ETGVTQSPTHLIKTRGQQVTLRCSSQSGHNTVSWYQQALGQGPQFIFQYYREEENGRGNFPPRFSGLQFPNYSSELNVNALELDDSALYLCASSLGGGQNEQFFGPGTRLTVL.